The T cell receptor beta chain under discussion was sequenced for a study of cytomegalovirus exposure and HLA in healthy donors. This CDR3 has 14 residues. Germline-derived CDR1 and CDR2 are SGHTA and FQGNSA. The V gene lost 2 bases and the J gene lost 0 bases, with 8 bases spanning the gap. The PCR employed 60 Vbeta primers together with 13 Jbeta primers. Clones were read by immunoSEQ multiplex PCR, and TCRdb kept only the in-frame ones, dropping some. Of 90,000 to 150,000 clones listed, about two thirds are singletons. The chain uses TRBV7-2 and TRBJ2-7, with TRBD1 as a possible D gene (6 bases). The sequence derives from a woman aged 40 to 50 in good health and CMV-seropositive. The material sequenced was PBMCs. The CDR3 is CASSLSRGSYEQYF. Here the CDR3 DNA reads TGTGCCAGCAGCTTATCCAGGGGCTCCTACGAGCAGTACTTC.